This entry features one T cell receptor (beta chain) sequence. Germline is not matched at one junction end, which may reflect a read error. These data are taken from a study of T cell clones after liver transplantation. In the study overall: Standard immunosuppression, with no induction, continued until 12-24 months after transplant. Blood was drawn pre-transplant, before withdrawal, and after full or failed withdrawal. Patients counted as tolerant after at least one year off all immunosuppression, enzymes not exceeding twice normal.

Unstimulated PBMCs were sorted into CD3+CD4+ and CD3+CD8+ populations. Assay: immunoSEQ multiplex PCR; the TCRdb copy retains only in-frame clones and omits some. The table has tens of thousands of clones, approximately 87% seen once. Germline assignment: CDR1 LGHNA and CDR2 YNFKEQ. The CDR3 is 11 residues long. V and J are TRBV4-2 and TRBJ2-7, with D unresolved. The source material was CD4+ T cells from blood, sampled at the 22-month timepoint. The receptor was derived from a human patient who received a liver transplant. Certain T cells may be donor cells from the graft. The CDR3 region is CASSSRYGQYF. The CDR3 region has the DNA TGTGCCAGCAGCTCCCGCTACGGGCAGTACTTC.